This T cell receptor (beta chain) was recorded in a study of blood T cell repertoires in COVID-19. About the study: Samples taken during acute and convalescent COVID-19 were collected in the United States, Italy and Spain. PBMCs, B-cell-depleted T cells, or T cells were the source of the cDNA or gDNA that made up the material.

In the study's own analysis: Reference gene primer amplification gave nucleated cell count estimates. Assay used: immunoSEQ multiplex PCR; TCRdb lists only in-frame clones, some missing. V and J calls and clone size are those listed in that table; D and trimming were worked out from the DNA. This table has 200,000 to 300,000 clones, around 87% appearing once. The CDR3 totals 14 residues. Germline assignment: CDR1 MNHEY and CDR2 SVGAGI. The V end was cut by 6 bases, the J end by 5 bases, with 16 bases between. This clone has more than one count but fewer than ten. This sequence originates from a woman aged 30 to 39 who had recovered from COVID-19. V and J are TRBV6-5 and TRBJ1-2, with D hard to call. The sample was peripheral blood. The CDR3 DNA reads as TGTGCCAGCAGCCGATTGGCCGAATTTTATGGCTACACCTTC. Its translation is CASSRLAEFYGYTF.